This T cell receptor beta chain was sequenced during a study of shared clonotypes between healthy human individuals. Study details: Participating donors consisted of a couple of women and a few men aged 18 to 49. Every donor yielded three CD4 naive, three CD4 memory, two CD8 naive and one CD8 memory plate.

As handled by the study authors: ImmunoSEQ junction-only sequences lacked quality scores, so their filtering differed. TCRdb keeps only in-frame clones here, not all; method: immunoSEQ multiplex PCR. V and J calls and clone size come straight from that table; D and trimming were deduced from the DNA. In the table there are about 2 million clones, around 96% of which are singletons. About this clone itself: Its antigen is undetermined.

Study outcomes and limitations: Compared with clonotypes that all four donors shared, non-shared clonotypes had lower generation probabilities.

Naive-designated CD8 cells lacked CD45RO, were positively enriched for CCR7, and omitted terminally differentiated effector memory CD45RA+ cells. Trimming shortened V by 0 bases and J by 5 bases, and 5 bases separated the two germline ends. This CDR3 is built from 11 residues. The germline CDR1 and CDR2 sequences are DFQATT and SNEGSKA (reference sequence). This clonotype originated in a young man in good health. V and J are TRBV20-1 and TRBJ2-7; no reliable D call. Sequenced material: naive CD8+ T cells sorted from blood. The DNA for the CDR3 is TGCAGTGCTAGAGATCCTAACGAGCAGTACTTC. It yields the protein CSARDPNEQYF.